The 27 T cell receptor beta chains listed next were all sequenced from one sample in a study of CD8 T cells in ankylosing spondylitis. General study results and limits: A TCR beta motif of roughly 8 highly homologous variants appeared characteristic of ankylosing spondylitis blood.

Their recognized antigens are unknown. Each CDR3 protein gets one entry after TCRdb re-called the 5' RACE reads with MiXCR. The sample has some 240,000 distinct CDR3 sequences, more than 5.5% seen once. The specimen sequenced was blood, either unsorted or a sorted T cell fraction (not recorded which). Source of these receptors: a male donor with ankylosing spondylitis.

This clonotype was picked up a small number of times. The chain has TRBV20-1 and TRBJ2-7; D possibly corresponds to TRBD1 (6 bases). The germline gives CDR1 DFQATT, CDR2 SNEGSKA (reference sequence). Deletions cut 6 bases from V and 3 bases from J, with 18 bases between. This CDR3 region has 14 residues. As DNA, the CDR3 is TGCAGTGCCTTTCCAGGGGCAGGGGACTACGAGCAGTACTTC. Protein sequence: CSAFPGAGDYEQYF.

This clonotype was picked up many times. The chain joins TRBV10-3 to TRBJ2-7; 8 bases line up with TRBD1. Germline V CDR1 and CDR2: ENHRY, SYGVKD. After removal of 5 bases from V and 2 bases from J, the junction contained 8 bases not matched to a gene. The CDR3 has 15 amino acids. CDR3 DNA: TGTGCCATCAGTAACGACAGGGGTTACCCCTACGAGCAGTACTTC. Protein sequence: CAISNDRGYPYEQYF.

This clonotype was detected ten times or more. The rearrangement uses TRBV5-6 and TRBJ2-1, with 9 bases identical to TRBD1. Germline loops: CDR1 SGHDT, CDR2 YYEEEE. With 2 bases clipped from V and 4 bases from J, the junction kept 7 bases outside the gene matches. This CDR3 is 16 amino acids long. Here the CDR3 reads CASSFPLGQGYNEQFF. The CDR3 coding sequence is TGTGCCAGCAGCTTTCCTCTGGGACAGGGTTACAATGAGCAGTTCTTC.

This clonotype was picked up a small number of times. The CDR3 is CSASPQHPEQYF. The DNA of the CDR3 is TGCAGTGCTAGTCCCCAGCACCCCGAGCAGTACTTC. The chain employs TRBV20-1 and TRBJ2-7, with D uncertain. Between the trimmed V and J ends, which lost 3 bases and 6 bases, there was a span of 12 bases. CDR1 and CDR2 from the germline V gene are DFQATT and SNEGSKA (reference sequence). The CDR3 runs 12 residues.

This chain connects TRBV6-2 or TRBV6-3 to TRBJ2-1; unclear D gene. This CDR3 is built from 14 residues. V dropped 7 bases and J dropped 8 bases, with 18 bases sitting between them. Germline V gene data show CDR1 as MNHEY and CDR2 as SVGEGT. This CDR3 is CASTPWVIGDEQFF. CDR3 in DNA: TGTGCCAGCACCCCGTGGGTTATCGGTGATGAGCAGTTCTTC.

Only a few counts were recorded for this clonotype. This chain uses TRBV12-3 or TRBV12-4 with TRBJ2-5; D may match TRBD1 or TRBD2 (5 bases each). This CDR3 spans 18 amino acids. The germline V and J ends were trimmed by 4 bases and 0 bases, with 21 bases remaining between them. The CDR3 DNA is TGTGCCAGCAGTTCCTTACCCAGGGTAGCGCCGTACCAAGAGACCCAGTACTTC. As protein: CASSSLPRVAPYQETQYF.

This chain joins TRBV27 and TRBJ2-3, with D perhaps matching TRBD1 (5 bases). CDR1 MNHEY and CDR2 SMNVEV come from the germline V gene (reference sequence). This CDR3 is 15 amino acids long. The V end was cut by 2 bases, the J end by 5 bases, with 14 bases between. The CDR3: CASSLLGRVLDTQYF. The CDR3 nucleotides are TGTGCCAGCAGTTTACTGGGCAGGGTTTTAGATACGCAGTATTTT.

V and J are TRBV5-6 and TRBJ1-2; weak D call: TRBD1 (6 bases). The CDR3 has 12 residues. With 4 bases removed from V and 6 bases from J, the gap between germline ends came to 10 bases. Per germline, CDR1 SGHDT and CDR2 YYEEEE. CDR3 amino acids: CASSPDRNGYTF. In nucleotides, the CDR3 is TGTGCCAGCAGCCCGGACAGAAATGGCTACACCTTC.

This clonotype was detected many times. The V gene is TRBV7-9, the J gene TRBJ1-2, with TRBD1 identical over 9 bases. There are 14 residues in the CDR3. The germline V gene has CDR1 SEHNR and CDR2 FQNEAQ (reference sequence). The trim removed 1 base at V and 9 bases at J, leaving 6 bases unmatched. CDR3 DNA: TGTGCCAGCAGCTTAGTTGGACAGGGGCTGCGCTACACCTTC. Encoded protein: CASSLVGQGLRYTF.

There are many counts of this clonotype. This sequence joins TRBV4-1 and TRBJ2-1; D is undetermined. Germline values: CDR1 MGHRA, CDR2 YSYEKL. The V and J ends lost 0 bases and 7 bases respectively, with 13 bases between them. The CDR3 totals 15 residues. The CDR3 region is CASSQDPFMRNEQFF. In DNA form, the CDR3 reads TGCGCCAGCAGCCAAGACCCCTTCATGCGGAATGAGCAGTTCTTC.

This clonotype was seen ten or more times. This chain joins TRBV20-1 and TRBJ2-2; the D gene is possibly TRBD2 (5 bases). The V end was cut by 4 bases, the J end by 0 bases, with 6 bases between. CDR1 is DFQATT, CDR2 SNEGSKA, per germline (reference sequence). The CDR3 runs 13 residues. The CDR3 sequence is CSAKRANTGELFF. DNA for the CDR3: TGCAGTGCTAAGAGGGCGAACACCGGGGAGCTGTTTTTT.

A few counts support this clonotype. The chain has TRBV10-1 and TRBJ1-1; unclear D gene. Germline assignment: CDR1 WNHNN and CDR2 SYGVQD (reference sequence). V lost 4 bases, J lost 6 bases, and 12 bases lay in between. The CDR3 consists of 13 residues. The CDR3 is CASSAIKAAEAFF. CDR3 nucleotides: TGCGCCAGCAGTGCCATTAAGGCAGCTGAAGCTTTCTTT.

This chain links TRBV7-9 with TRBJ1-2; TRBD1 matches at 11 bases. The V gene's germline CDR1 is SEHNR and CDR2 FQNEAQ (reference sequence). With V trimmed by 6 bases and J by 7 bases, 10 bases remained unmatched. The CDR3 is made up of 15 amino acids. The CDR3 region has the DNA TGTGCCAGCAGTTACGGGACAGGGGGAAAATTTGGCTACACCTTC. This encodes CASSYGTGGKFGYTF.

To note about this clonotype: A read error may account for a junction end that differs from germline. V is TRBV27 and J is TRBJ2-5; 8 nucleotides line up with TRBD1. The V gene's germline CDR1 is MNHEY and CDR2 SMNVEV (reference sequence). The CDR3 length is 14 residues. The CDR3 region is CANSSPGQAFPHYF. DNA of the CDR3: TGTGCCAACAGTTCTCCGGGACAGGCTTTTCCCCATTACTTC.

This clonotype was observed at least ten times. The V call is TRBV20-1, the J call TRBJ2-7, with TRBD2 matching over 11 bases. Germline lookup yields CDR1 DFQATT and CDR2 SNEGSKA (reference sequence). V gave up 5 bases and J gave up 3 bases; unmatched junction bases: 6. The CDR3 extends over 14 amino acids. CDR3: CSAELAGAYYEQYF. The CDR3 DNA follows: TGCAGTGCTGAACTAGCGGGGGCTTACTACGAGCAGTACTTC.

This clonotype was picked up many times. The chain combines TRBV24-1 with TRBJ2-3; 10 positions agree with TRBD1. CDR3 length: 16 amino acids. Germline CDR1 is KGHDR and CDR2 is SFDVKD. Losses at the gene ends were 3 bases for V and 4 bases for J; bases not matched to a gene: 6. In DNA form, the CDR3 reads TGTGCCACCAGTGATCTGACAGGGGGCTCCCCAGATACGCAGTATTTT. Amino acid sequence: CATSDLTGGSPDTQYF.

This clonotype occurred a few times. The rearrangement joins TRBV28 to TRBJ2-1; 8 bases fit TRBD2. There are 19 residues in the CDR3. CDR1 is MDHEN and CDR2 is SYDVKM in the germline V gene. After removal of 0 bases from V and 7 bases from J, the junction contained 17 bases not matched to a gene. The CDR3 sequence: CASSLWRGALVRGGNEQFF. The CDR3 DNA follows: TGTGCCAGCAGTTTATGGAGGGGGGCTTTGGTTCGGGGGGGAAATGAGCAGTTCTTC.

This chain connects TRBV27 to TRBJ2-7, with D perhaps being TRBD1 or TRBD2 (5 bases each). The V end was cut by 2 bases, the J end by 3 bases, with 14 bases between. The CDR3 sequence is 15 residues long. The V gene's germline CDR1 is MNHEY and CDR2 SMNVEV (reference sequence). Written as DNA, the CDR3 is TGTGCCAGCAGTTTAAGAGGGGCGATTATCTACGAGCAGTACTTC. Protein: CASSLRGAIIYEQYF.

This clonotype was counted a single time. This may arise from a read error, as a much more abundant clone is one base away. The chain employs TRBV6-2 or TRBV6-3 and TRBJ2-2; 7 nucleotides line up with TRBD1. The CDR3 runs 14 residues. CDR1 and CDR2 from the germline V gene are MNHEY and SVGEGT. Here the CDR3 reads CASSMTGRTGELYF. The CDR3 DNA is TGTGCCAGCAGTATGACAGGGCGGACCGGGGAGCTGTATTTT.

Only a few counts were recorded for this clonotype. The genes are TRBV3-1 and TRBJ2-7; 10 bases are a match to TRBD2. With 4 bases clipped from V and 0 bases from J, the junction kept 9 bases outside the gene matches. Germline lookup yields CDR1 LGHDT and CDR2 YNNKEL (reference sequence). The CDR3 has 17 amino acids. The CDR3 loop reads CASSPRVAGGRSYEQYF. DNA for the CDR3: TGTGCCAGCAGCCCCAGGGTAGCGGGGGGCCGCTCCTACGAGCAGTACTTC.

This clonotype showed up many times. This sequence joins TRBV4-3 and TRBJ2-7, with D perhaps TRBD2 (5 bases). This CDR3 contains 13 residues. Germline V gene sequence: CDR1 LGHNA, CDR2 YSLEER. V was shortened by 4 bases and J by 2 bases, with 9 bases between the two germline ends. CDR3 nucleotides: TGCGCCAGCAGCCCGTCCGGGACCTACGAGCAGTACTTC. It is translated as CASSPSGTYEQYF.

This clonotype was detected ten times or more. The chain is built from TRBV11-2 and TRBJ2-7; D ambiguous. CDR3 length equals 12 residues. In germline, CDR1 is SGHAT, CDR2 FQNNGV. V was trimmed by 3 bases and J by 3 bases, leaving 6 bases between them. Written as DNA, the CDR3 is TGTGCCAGCAGCTTGATCTACTACGAGCAGTACTTC. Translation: CASSLIYYEQYF.

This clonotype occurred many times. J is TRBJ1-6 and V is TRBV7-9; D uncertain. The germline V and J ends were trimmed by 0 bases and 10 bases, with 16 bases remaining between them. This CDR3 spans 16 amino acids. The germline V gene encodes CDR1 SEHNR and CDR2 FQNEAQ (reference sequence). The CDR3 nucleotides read TGTGCCAGCAGCTTAGCCCGGGCCTCCGAAGGCTCACCCCTCCACTTT. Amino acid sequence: CASSLARASEGSPLHF.

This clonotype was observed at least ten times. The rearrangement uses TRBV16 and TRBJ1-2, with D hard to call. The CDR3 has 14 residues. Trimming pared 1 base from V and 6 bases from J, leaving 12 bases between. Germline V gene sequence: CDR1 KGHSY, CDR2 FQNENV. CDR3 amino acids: CASSQFGGQNGYTF. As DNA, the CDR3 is TGTGCCAGCAGCCAATTTGGAGGCCAGAATGGCTACACCTTC.

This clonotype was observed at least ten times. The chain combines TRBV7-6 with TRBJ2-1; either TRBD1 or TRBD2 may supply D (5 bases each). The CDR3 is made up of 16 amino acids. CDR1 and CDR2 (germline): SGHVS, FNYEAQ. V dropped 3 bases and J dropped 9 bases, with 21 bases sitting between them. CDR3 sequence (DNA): TGTGCCAGCAGCTTTCTCCTGCAAGTACCTGGGGGTGAGCAGTTCTTC. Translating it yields CASSFLLQVPGGEQFF. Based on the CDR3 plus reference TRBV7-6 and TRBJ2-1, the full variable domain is GAGVSQSPRYKVTKRGQDVALRCDPISGHVSLYWYRQALGQGPEFLTYFNYEAQQDKSGLPNDRFSAERPEGSISTLTIQRTEQRDSAMYRCASSFLLQVPGGEQFFGPGTRLTVL.

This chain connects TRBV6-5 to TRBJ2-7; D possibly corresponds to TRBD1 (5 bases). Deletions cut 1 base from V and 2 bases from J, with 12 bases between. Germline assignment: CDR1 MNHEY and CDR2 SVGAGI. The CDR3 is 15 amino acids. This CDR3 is CASSYYDSSPYEQYF. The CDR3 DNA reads TGTGCCAGCAGTTACTATGACAGTAGCCCCTACGAGCAGTACTTC.

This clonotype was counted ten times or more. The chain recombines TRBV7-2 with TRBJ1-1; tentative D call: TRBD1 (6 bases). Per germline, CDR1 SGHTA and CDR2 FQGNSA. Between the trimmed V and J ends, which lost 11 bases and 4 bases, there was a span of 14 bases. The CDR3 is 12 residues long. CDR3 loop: CACLGGGTEAFF. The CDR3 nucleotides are TGTGCCTGCTTAGGGGGGGGCACTGAAGCTTTCTTT. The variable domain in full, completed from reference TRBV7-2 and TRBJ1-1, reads GAGVSQSPSNKVTEKGKDVELRCDPISGHTALYWYRQSLGQGLEFLIYFQGNSAPDKSGLPSDRFSAERTGGSVSTLTIQRTQQEDSAVYLCACLGGGTEAFFGQGTRLTVV.